A single sample is the source of the 31 T cell receptor beta chains below, sequenced in a study of blood T cells in healthy people across ages. Using a J-beta primer mix together with a sample-barcoded 5' primer, a second PCR was run for roughly 6 to 11 cycles. TCRdb re-called the 5' RACE reads with MiXCR, one entry per CDR3 protein. The table lists about 1.5 million distinct CDR3 sequences, 35% to 45% of them singletons, with less than 5% in the top ten. The sample consisted of blood. The receptors stem from a woman aged 18-29 years in good health.

This chain links TRBV7-8 with TRBJ2-7; 12 nucleotides line up with TRBD1. The CDR3 is 13 residues long. With V trimmed by 4 bases and J by 7 bases, 2 bases remained unmatched. Germline loops: CDR1 SGHVS, CDR2 FQNEAQ. CDR3 region: CASSWDRGHEQYF. The CDR3 coding sequence is TGTGCCAGCAGCTGGGACAGGGGGCATGAGCAGTACTTC.

V usage is TRBV20-1 and J usage is TRBJ2-1; 7 bases line up with TRBD2. The CDR3 is made up of 14 amino acids. Germline trimming cut 5 bases from V and 3 bases from J; bases unmatched to any gene: 7. CDR1 and CDR2 (germline): DFQATT, SNEGSKA (reference sequence). The CDR3 region is CSAGLGGIYNEQFF. As DNA, the CDR3 is TGCAGTGCTGGGCTGGGGGGGATCTACAATGAGCAGTTCTTC.

V gene TRBV7-9 combines with J gene TRBJ2-2, with no clear D. Germline V gene sequence: CDR1 SEHNR, CDR2 FQNEAQ (reference sequence). Trimming took off 2 bases at V and 1 base at J, with 11 bases between the two ends. The CDR3 has 16 residues. This chain's CDR3 is CASSLWRTENTGELFF. For the CDR3, the DNA is TGTGCCAGCAGCTTATGGAGAACCGAGAACACCGGGGAGCTGTTTTTT. The variable domain in full, completed from reference TRBV7-9 and TRBJ2-2, reads DTGVSQNPRHKITKRGQNVTFRCDPISEHNRLYWYRQTLGQGPEFLTYFQNEAQLEKSRLLSDRFSAERPKGSFSTLEIQRTEQGDSAMYLCASSLWRTENTGELFFGEGSRLTVL.

The chain employs TRBV5-1 and TRBJ2-1; the match to TRBD2 covers 8 bases. This CDR3 contains 15 residues. Germline V gene data show CDR1 as SGHRS and CDR2 as YFSETQ. V trimming: 5 bases; J trimming: 5 bases; junction bases outside the gene matches: 9. DNA for the CDR3: TGCGCCAGCAGACTCGGCGGGAGGTCTGACAATGAGCAGTTCTTC. Translation: CASRLGGRSDNEQFF.

This clonotype was picked up a small number of times. The junction differs from germline at one of its ends, possibly a read error. V usage is TRBV20-1 and J usage is TRBJ2-7, with D unclear. The CDR3 has 11 residues. Germline V gene sequence: CDR1 DFQATT, CDR2 SNEGSKA (reference sequence). The CDR3 reads CSAREWNEQYF. The DNA of the CDR3 is TGCAGTGCTCGAGAGTGGAATGAGCAGTACTTC.

This clonotype showed up just a few times. V is TRBV10-3 and J is TRBJ2-7, with D possibly TRBD1 on 6 matching bases. Germline V lookup: CDR1 ENHRY, CDR2 SYGVKD. Trimming removed 0 bases at V and 2 bases at J, with 11 bases between. The CDR3 sequence is 15 residues long. As DNA, the CDR3 is TGTGCCATCAGTGAGTCTCAGGCAGGGGCCTACGAGCAGTACTTC. This encodes CAISESQAGAYEQYF.

This clonotype has a handful of counts. The V and J genes are TRBV27 and TRBJ2-1; 11 bases are a match to TRBD2. V shed 5 bases and J 5 bases; nucleotides not matched to a gene: 5. Germline CDR1 is MNHEY and CDR2 is SMNVEV (reference sequence). The CDR3 runs to 15 residues. This CDR3 reads CASSHGTSGHNEQFF. The CDR3 DNA sequence: TGTGCCAGCAGTCACGGGACTAGCGGTCACAATGAGCAGTTCTTC.

Regarding this clonotype: One junction end does not reproduce the germline sequence, and a read error may be involved. The genes are TRBV4-3 and TRBJ2-1; possibly TRBD2 for D (5 bases). From germline, CDR1 is LGHNA and CDR2 YSLEER. CDR3 size: 15 residues. This chain's CDR3 is CVSSAVAGPYNEQFF. The CDR3 DNA is TGCGTCAGCAGCGCCGTTGCGGGCCCCTACAATGAGCAGTTCTTC.

This clonotype was seen ten or more times. This chain joins TRBV12-3 or TRBV12-4 and TRBJ2-7, with 9 bases fitting TRBD1. J gave up 1 base and V 4 bases, and 8 bases lay outside the gene matches. This CDR3 comprises 16 residues. CDR3 coding DNA: TGTGCCAGCAGTTCCCCTCCGGGACAGGGTTCCTACGAGCAGTACTTC. This codes for CASSSPPGQGSYEQYF.

The chain joins TRBV7-9 to TRBJ1-1; D perhaps matches TRBD1 (5 bases). V gave up 5 bases and J gave up 7 bases, with 11 bases separating them. The V gene's germline CDR1 is SEHNR and CDR2 FQNEAQ (reference sequence). The CDR3 length is 12 residues. The CDR3 spells CASSVGPNEAFF. The DNA of the CDR3 is TGTGCCAGCAGCGTGGGACCCAATGAAGCTTTCTTT.

J is TRBJ1-4 and V is TRBV19, with 7 positions matching TRBD1. Trimming at V came to 5 bases and at J to 3 bases, leaving 6 bases not matched to a gene. Per germline, CDR1 LNHDA and CDR2 SQIVND (reference sequence). CDR3 length equals 15 residues. CDR3 DNA: TGTGCCAGTAGTGTCGAGGGGGCGGCTAATGAAAAACTGTTTTTT. It translates to CASSVEGAANEKLFF.

On this clonotype: A much larger clonotype is one base distant, so this may be a read error. The chain carries TRBV29-1 and TRBJ2-3; 7 bases align to TRBD2. CDR1 and CDR2 (germline): SQVTM, ANQGSEA. This CDR3 is 13 amino acids long. CDR3 DNA: TGCAACGTTGTCCTAGCGGCCACAGATACGCAGTATTTT. This gives the protein CNVVLAATDTQYF.

This clonotype appeared many times. The chain carries TRBV7-2 and TRBJ2-5; D is ambiguous. This CDR3 contains 13 residues. Per the germline V gene, CDR1 is SGHTA and CDR2 is FQGNSA. V lost 2 bases, J lost 4 bases, and 8 bases lay in between. Written as DNA, the CDR3 is TGTGCCAGCAGCTTAAGGGTCGGAGAGACCCAGTACTTC. Translated, it gives CASSLRVGETQYF. Supplemented by reference TRBV7-2 and TRBJ2-5, the full variable domain reads GAGVSQSPSNKVTEKGKDVELRCDPISGHTALYWYRQSLGQGLEFLIYFQGNSAPDKSGLPSDRFSAERTGGSVSTLTIQRTQQEDSAVYLCASSLRVGETQYFGPGTRLLVL.

The V gene is TRBV29-1, the J gene TRBJ1-3; D is unclear. Trimming took off 5 bases at V and 0 bases at J, with 11 bases between the two ends. Germline V gene lookup returns CDR1 SQVTM and CDR2 ANQGSEA. The CDR3 runs 14 residues. CDR3 sequence reads: CSVLDGFSGNTIYF. The DNA for the CDR3 is TGCAGCGTTTTAGACGGATTCTCTGGAAACACCATATATTTT.

The CDR3 loop reads CASSPNLGTSGSTHEQYF. The CDR3 nucleotides read TGTGCCAGCAGCCCTAACCTAGGAACTAGCGGGAGCACACATGAGCAGTACTTC. V and J are TRBV11-2 and TRBJ2-7, with 11 bases identical to TRBD2. Germline CDR1 is SGHAT and CDR2 is FQNNGV. Trimming at V came to 5 bases and at J to 7 bases, leaving 19 bases not matched to a gene. The CDR3 loop spans 18 amino acids.

This clonotype has only a few counts. The rearrangement uses TRBV4-1 and TRBJ2-2; D not certain. The germline gives CDR1 MGHRA, CDR2 YSYEKL. V was cut by 9 bases and J by 1 base, with 12 bases left in between. This CDR3 comprises 14 residues. The CDR3 spells CASSNRGNTGELFF. CDR3 in DNA: TGCGCCAGTTCCAACAGAGGGAACACCGGGGAGCTGTTTTTT.

The chain recombines TRBV18 with TRBJ1-2; D is uncertain. V lost 3 bases and J lost 4, with 21 bases in between. The CDR3 loop spans 17 amino acids. Per the germline V gene, CDR1 is KGHSH and CDR2 is LQKENI. CDR3 nucleotide sequence: TGTGCCAGCTCACCCCGAGTTGGCAGCCGTTACTCCTATGGCTACACCTTC. It codes for CASSPRVGSRYSYGYTF.

The chain joins TRBV7-9 to TRBJ2-1; the match to TRBD2 covers 10 bases. J was trimmed by 4 bases and V by 3 bases; bases with no gene match: 3. The V gene's germline CDR1 is SEHNR and CDR2 FQNEAQ (reference sequence). This CDR3 has 15 amino acids. The CDR3 DNA follows: TGTGCCAGCAGCTTGTTGACTAGCGGGTACAATGAGCAGTTCTTC. It specifies CASSLLTSGYNEQFF.

This clonotype was observed many times. V and J are TRBV29-1 and TRBJ2-7; no clear D gene. This CDR3 contains 12 residues. In germline, CDR1 is SQVTM, CDR2 ANQGSEA. Trimming took 4 bases from V and 0 from J, leaving 7 bases between them. DNA of the CDR3: TGCAGCGTTGCAAAGAGCTCCTACGAGCAGTACTTC. As protein: CSVAKSSYEQYF.

The chain carries TRBV4-1 and TRBJ1-2; D not resolved. The germline CDR1 and CDR2 sequences are MGHRA and YSYEKL. Trimming pared 1 base from V and 4 bases from J, leaving 7 bases between. The CDR3 has 13 residues. This chain's CDR3 is CASSQGDGYGYTF. Written as DNA, the CDR3 is TGCGCCAGCAGCCAAGGTGACGGCTATGGCTACACCTTC.

This chain links TRBV5-1 with TRBJ1-6; TRBD1 might be the D (5 bases). Germline-derived CDR1 and CDR2 are SGHRS and YFSETQ. This CDR3 region has 16 residues. V was shortened by 2 bases and J by 7 bases, with 16 bases between the two germline ends. The CDR3 is CASSFQGHSENSPLHF. The CDR3 DNA reads as TGCGCCAGCAGCTTTCAGGGTCACAGTGAGAATTCACCCCTCCACTTT.

The rearrangement joins TRBV12-3 or TRBV12-4 to TRBJ2-7; D not resolved. CDR3 length: 13 amino acids. Trimming took off 4 bases at V and 0 bases at J, with 7 bases between the two ends. CDR3 coding DNA: TGTGCCAGCAGTTCCAGTGTCTCCTACGAGCAGTACTTC. Its translation is CASSSSVSYEQYF.

V gene TRBV6-2 or TRBV6-3 combines with J gene TRBJ2-5, with TRBD1 matching over 9 bases. The better agreement between TRBJ2-7 and the DNA end casts doubt on the J call. The CDR3 spans 16 residues. Germline V CDR1 and CDR2: MNHEY, SVGEGT. As DNA, the CDR3 is TGTGCCAGCAGTAATCCCCGGGACAGGGAAAGAAACGAGCAGTACTTC. Translation gives CASSNPRDRERNEQYF.

This chain links TRBV7-2 with TRBJ1-4; tentative D call: TRBD1 (6 bases). The CDR3 runs to 15 residues. Trimming shortened V by 6 bases and J by 3 bases, and 14 bases separated the two germline ends. Germline CDR1 reads SGHTA; CDR2 reads FQGNSA. The chain's CDR3 is CASRHQQGANEKLFF. CDR3 DNA: TGTGCCAGCAGACATCAACAGGGCGCTAATGAAAAACTGTTTTTT. The entire variable domain, with the rest obtained from reference TRBV7-2 and TRBJ1-4, is as follows: GAGVSQSPSNKVTEKGKDVELRCDPISGHTALYWYRQSLGQGLEFLIYFQGNSAPDKSGLPSDRFSAERTGGSVSTLTIQRTQQEDSAVYLCASRHQQGANEKLFFGSGTQLSVL.

This chain uses TRBV20-1 with TRBJ1-4; D gene ambiguous. Trimming stripped 4 bases from V and 3 bases from J, with 6 bases between. This CDR3 spans 12 amino acids. Germline CDR1 reads DFQATT; CDR2 reads SNEGSKA (reference sequence). As DNA, the CDR3 is TGCAGTGCTACCCAGCCTAATGAAAAACTGTTTTTT. It specifies CSATQPNEKLFF.

The genes are TRBV29-1 and TRBJ1-2; D might be TRBD1 (5 bases). Germline V gene lookup returns CDR1 SQVTM and CDR2 ANQGSEA. This CDR3 comprises 13 residues. V lost 6 bases, J lost 1 base, and 12 bases lay in between. The CDR3 DNA is TGCAGCGTCGCCAGACAGTTTAACTATGGCTACACCTTC. It specifies CSVARQFNYGYTF.

CDR3 in amino acids: CASSEQGIEPQHF. CDR3 bases: TGTGCCAGCAGTGAACAGGGAATAGAGCCCCAGCATTTT. J is TRBJ1-5 and V is TRBV2; TRBD1 is a possible D gene (5 bases). Trimming cost V 2 bases and J 8 bases, with 10 bases left between them. CDR3 length: 13 amino acids. Germline CDR1 SNHLY, CDR2 FYNNEI.

The chain carries TRBV7-9 and TRBJ1-1, with D unclear. V was clipped by 4 bases and J by 13 bases, with 22 bases between them. This CDR3 is 14 amino acids long. Looked up from germline, CDR1 is SEHNR and CDR2 is FQNEAQ (reference sequence). Written as DNA, the CDR3 is TGTGCCAGCAGCTCCACTAAGGGCAGTATAAGGGTTTTCTTT. This gives the protein CASSSTKGSIRVFF. The entire variable domain, with the rest obtained from reference TRBV7-9 and TRBJ1-1, is as follows: DTGVSQNPRHKITKRGQNVTFRCDPISEHNRLYWYRQTLGQGPEFLTYFQNEAQLEKSRLLSDRFSAERPKGSFSTLEIQRTEQGDSAMYLCASSSTKGSIRVFFGQGTRLTVV.

The chain links TRBV20-1 to TRBJ2-4, with D perhaps TRBD1 or TRBD2 (5 bases each). The J call may be incorrect, as the DNA end agrees better with TRBJ2-7. Germline CDR1 and CDR2: DFQATT and SNEGSKA (reference sequence). The CDR3 has 17 amino acids. CDR3 in amino acids: CSARDPAGGARNYEQYF. CDR3 in DNA: TGCAGTGCTAGAGACCCCGCGGGTGGGGCTCGCAACTACGAGCAGTACTTC.

In this sample, this clonotype turned up once. The gene calls are TRBV7-2 and TRBJ1-1; tentative D call: TRBD1 (5 bases). The CDR3 runs 14 residues. CDR1 and CDR2 from the germline V gene are SGHTA and FQGNSA. V dropped 7 bases and J dropped 0 bases, with 12 bases sitting between them. The CDR3 bases are TGTGCCAGCACCTTGGGACGGATGAACACTGAAGCTTTCTTT. The encoded protein is CASTLGRMNTEAFF.

The chain links TRBV7-6 to TRBJ2-7; 9 bases are shared with TRBD1. V shed 2 bases, J shed 4 bases, and the junction held 6 bases outside the gene matches. This CDR3 contains 15 residues. CDR1 and CDR2 from the germline V gene are SGHVS and FNYEAQ. CDR3 nucleotide sequence: TGTGCCAGCAGCTTATCGGGACAGGGTCAGTACGAGCAGTACTTC. This translates into CASSLSGQGQYEQYF.